Listed below are T cell receptor beta chains from one sample, sequenced in a study of OX40 agonist ivuxolimab in advanced cancers. Produced via immunoSEQ multiplex PCR; TCRdb's table is partial and in-frame only. The sample carries about 86,000 clones, 92% recorded once. The sample consisted of CD4+ or CD8+ T cells sorted from blood, taken in a trial of the OX40 agonist ivuxolimab. Source of these receptors: an adult with an advanced solid tumor such as melanoma, head and neck, liver or kidney cancer. CDR3s include the opening cysteine and the closing phenylalanine or tryptophan. The D gene is left open where the match is weak. Clone size, where shown, is once, few, many, or a class for clones that have expanded.

V gene	J gene	D gene	clone size	CDR3 DNA	CDR3 protein
TRBV7-9	TRBJ1-1	TRBD1	.	TGTGCCAGCCGCACCGGGACAGGGGCGCGCGCGGCTTTCTTT	CASRTGTGARAAFF
TRBV5-1	TRBJ2-5	.	.	TGCGCCAGCCGCCCCGCGGGTGAACCTATCGAGACCCAGTACTTC	CASRPAGEPIETQYF
TRBV5-4	TRBJ2-2	TRBD2	.	TGTGCCAGCAGCTTGGCCCTAGCGGGATTAACCGGGGAGCTGTTTTTT	CASSLALAGLTGELFF
TRBV11-2	TRBJ2-7	TRBD2	.	TGTGCCAGCAGCAGTTCGGGCGGGAGGTACTACGAGCAGTACTTC	CASSSSGGRYYEQYF
TRBV6-5	TRBJ2-1	.	.	TGTGCCAGCAGGAGCGGGACACAATTCTACAATGAGCAGTTCTTC	CASRSGTQFYNEQFF
TRBV11-2	TRBJ2-5	TRBD2	once	TGTGCCAGCAGCTTTAGCGGGGGGGCCAAGGAGACCCAGTACTTC	CASSFSGGAKETQYF
TRBV19	TRBJ1-4	.	.	TGTGCCAGTAGTCCCCGGGCATTATCAACTAATGAAAAACTGTTTTTT	CASSPRALSTNEKLFF
TRBV27	TRBJ2-6	TRBD1	few	TGTGCCAGCAGGATGACAGGGGCGGCTGGGGCCAACGTCCTGACTTTC	CASRMTGAAGANVLTF
TRBV11-3	TRBJ2-7	.	few	TGTGCCAGCAGCTTAGGAGTACAAGGATCCTACGAGCAGTACTTC	CASSLGVQGSYEQYF
TRBV7-9	TRBJ1-5	.	.	TGTGCCAGCAGCCCTGGGGGGGGGAGTCAGCCCCAGCATTTT	CASSPGGGSQPQHF
TRBV4-2	TRBJ1-1	TRBD1	.	TGTGCCAGCAGCCAACCAGGACAGGGAAACACTGAAGCTTTCTTT	CASSQPGQGNTEAFF
TRBV28	TRBJ1-1	.	once	TGTGCCAGCAGTTCCACAGTGAACACTGAAGCTTTCTTT	CASSSTVNTEAFF
TRBV19	TRBJ1-5	.	.	TGTGCCAGTACCGGGGCGGGCAATCAGCCCCAGCATTTT	CASTGAGNQPQHF
TRBV5-1	TRBJ2-3	.	.	TGCGCCAGCAGCTCTCCCATGAGGGGAGATACGCAGTATTTT	CASSSPMRGDTQYF
TRBV11-3	TRBJ1-1	.	.	TGTGCCAGCAGCTCGGGGGCGCGGGACACTGAAGCTTTCTTT	CASSSGARDTEAFF
TRBV4-1	TRBJ2-3	TRBD2	.	TGCGCCAGCAGCCAATCCCCGACTGCGGGAGCCACCTATACGCAGTATTTT	CASSQSPTAGATYTQYF
TRBV9	TRBJ2-3	.	.	TGTGCCAGCAGCTACACCTCTAGCTTGACAGATACGCAGTATTTT	CASSYTSSLTDTQYF
TRBV4-2	TRBJ1-1	TRBD1	.	TGTGCCAGCAGCCAAGAATTGACAGGGCCTAACACTGAAGCTTTCTTT	CASSQELTGPNTEAFF
TRBV7-3	TRBJ2-5	.	.	TGTGCCAGCAGCTTTGGGGCTAGCAAAGGAGAGACCCAGTACTTC	CASSFGASKGETQYF
TRBV12-5	TRBJ2-1	TRBD1	.	TGTGCTAGTGGTCCCGGGACAGGGGGAATCGATGAGCAGTTCTTC	CASGPGTGGIDEQFF
TRBV28	TRBJ2-3	TRBD1	.	TGTGCCAGCAGGGGGACAGGGCGCGGTGGAGCAGATACGCAGTATTTT	CASRGTGRGGADTQYF
TRBV7-2	TRBJ2-1	.	.	TGTGCCAGCAGCTTAGTCAACGATGAGCAGTTCTTC	CASSLVNDEQFF
TRBV18	TRBJ2-2	.	.	TGTGCCAGCTCACCATTCTCTAGCTCCCTACCCGGGGAGCTGTTTTTT	CASSPFSSSLPGELFF
TRBV6-1	TRBJ1-4	TRBD1	.	TGTGCCAGCAGTGGCCACTACACAGGGGTGAAACTGTTTTTT	CASSGHYTGVKLFF
TRBV5-1	TRBJ1-4	.	.	TGCGCCAGCAGCCCAGGACAGCCAACTAATGAAAAACTGTTTTTT	CASSPGQPTNEKLFF
TRBV4-1	TRBJ2-7	.	.	TGCGCCAGCAGCCCGGATGTCGGGAGCTCCTACGAGCAGTACTTC	CASSPDVGSSYEQYF
TRBV2	TRBJ2-1	.	.	TGTGCCAGCGGTTGGTATGGAAATGAGCAGTTCTTC	CASGWYGNEQFF
TRBV9	TRBJ1-3	.	.	TGTGCCAGCAGCGCTACGGATGGTCTGTTTGGAAACACCATATATTTT	CASSATDGLFGNTIYF
TRBV27	TRBJ2-1	TRBD2	.	TGTGCCAGCAGTTCCCCCTCGGGACTAGCGGGTTGGAGGAGAAATGAGCAGTTCTTC	CASSSPSGLAGWRRNEQFF
TRBV5-4	TRBJ2-7	.	.	TGTGCCAGCAGCTCGGGGGTTGAGAAGAGCGAGCAGTACTTC	CASSSGVEKSEQYF
TRBV21-1	TRBJ2-7	.	.	TGTGCCAGCAGCAAATCCGAGCGGAGTTGGAACGAGCAGTACTTC	CASSKSERSWNEQYF
TRBV7-2	TRBJ2-1	TRBD1	.	TGTGCCAGCAGCTTTTTTCAGGGGGATGAGCAGTTCTTC	CASSFFQGDEQFF
TRBV19	TRBJ2-5	.	.	TGTGCCAGTAGCCGCACTGGGTCCGGCGAGACCCAGTACTTC	CASSRTGSGETQYF
TRBV19	TRBJ1-2	.	.	TGTGCCAGTAGTATTTATGGGGGTAACTATGGCTACACCTTC	CASSIYGGNYGYTF
TRBV2	TRBJ1-1	.	.	TGTGCCAGCAGGAACACAGGGACCACTGAAGCTTTCTTT	CASRNTGTTEAFF
TRBV5-1	TRBJ1-1	TRBD1	.	TGCGCCAGCAGCACCGGACAGGGGGGCCTTATTTTTGAAGCTTTCTTT	CASSTGQGGLIFEAFF
TRBV19	TRBJ2-6	.	.	TGTGCCAGTAGTGAGGGACCTGGGGCCAACGTCCTGACTTTC	CASSEGPGANVLTF
TRBV30	TRBJ1-2	.	.	TGTGCCTGGAGTGTGGGGTACCACACCTTC	CAWSVGYHTF
TRBV19	TRBJ2-1	.	.	TGTGCCAGTAGTAATGACAGGCCCGTTGAGCAGTTCTTC	CASSNDRPVEQFF
TRBV6-1	TRBJ2-1	.	.	TGTGCCAGCAGGAACCCGAACGAGGCTGAGCAGTTCTTC	CASRNPNEAEQFF
TRBV7-2	TRBJ1-1	.	.	TGTGCCAGCACCTTCGGGGGATTACGGTCCGGCGAAGCTTTCTTT	CASTFGGLRSGEAFF